A selection of T cell receptor beta chains follows, all from one sample in a study of shared clonotypes between healthy human individuals. Using immunoSEQ multiplex PCR, the repertoire was profiled, and TCRdb retains in-frame clones only, with some absent. Among hundreds of thousands of clones, about 91% were seen once, and the ten largest hold 24%. Sequencing used naive CD8+ T cells sorted from blood. The receptors derive from a young man in good health. Both conserved end residues are trimmed from each CDR3. The D gene is left open where the match is weak. Clone size appears in some rows only: once, few, many, or a class for an expanded clone.

clone_size | j_call | d_call | v_call | cdr3_aa
. | TRBJ2-7 | . | TRBV16 | ASSPSRDEQY
. | TRBJ2-7 | . | TRBV7-9 | ASSSRFAGTQYYEQY
. | TRBJ2-2 | . | TRBV7-2 | ASSLVEVTNTGELF
. | TRBJ2-1 | TRBD1 | TRBV6-5 | ASGGTGAGEQF
. | TRBJ2-7 | . | TRBV5-5 | ASSLNTYEQY
. | TRBJ2-3 | . | TRBV28 | ASSNLQVPDTQY
. | TRBJ1-4 | . | TRBV7-9 | ASSLVGKLF
. | TRBJ2-1 | TRBD2 | TRBV7-3 | ASSLDFNGLAGDINEQF
. | TRBJ2-2 | TRBD2 | TRBV7-8 | ASSLDERESSGRFAELF
. | TRBJ1-2 | . | TRBV7-8 | ASSPQGGSSYGYT
. | TRBJ2-7 | TRBD1 | TRBV30 | AWSPWGQGSYEQY
. | TRBJ2-7 | TRBD1 | TRBV15 | ATSSYRDRAYEQY
. | TRBJ1-5 | . | TRBV2 | ASSEEGRRNQPQH
. | TRBJ2-1 | . | TRBV27 | ASSLSRRSYNEQF
. | TRBJ2-7 | . | TRBV7-2 | ASSFLRDEQY
. | TRBJ1-5 | . | TRBV5-1 | ASSLAGGIYQPQH
. | TRBJ2-7 | . | TRBV11-2 | ASSLQIRTNPYEQY
. | TRBJ2-7 | . | TRBV10-3 | AISESPTDRPSGEQY
. | TRBJ2-6 | . | TRBV18 | ASQDSSGANVLT
once | TRBJ1-1 | . | TRBV6-6 | ASRSGGSEAF
. | TRBJ1-3 | . | TRBV19 | ASSRTGGNTIY
. | TRBJ1-5 | . | TRBV7-6 | ASSLGGGNQPQH
. | TRBJ2-7 | TRBD2 | TRBV6-5 | ASSYGSGREEQY
. | TRBJ2-7 | . | TRBV19 | ASSTGYYEQY
. | TRBJ2-7 | TRBD2 | TRBV7-8 | ASSPRDYAVEQY
few | TRBJ2-7 | . | TRBV4-1 | ASSPTTSYEQY
. | TRBJ2-1 | . | TRBV7-9 | ASSLEANEQF
. | TRBJ1-5 | TRBD1 | TRBV6-5 | ASSPTNRGYQPQH